Listed below are T cell receptor beta chains from one sample, sequenced in a study of graft-versus-host responses after intestinal transplantation. Only in-frame clones appear in the TCRdb table, and some are missing; sequencing was by immunoSEQ multiplex PCR. This sample has some 29,000 clones, with 65% to 80% found just once. This sample comprised ileum tissue, obtained 98 days after intestinal transplantation. These receptors were taken from a human patient who received an intestinal transplant, so some T cells may come from the graft donor. The CDR3 runs from the conserved cysteine through the conserved F or W. D genes are given only for firm matches. Where a row states a size, it is once, few, many or the class of an expanded clone; other rows omit it.

d_call | clone_size | j_call | v_call | cdr3_aa | cdr3_nt
TRBD1 | - | TRBJ2-7 | TRBV5-1 | CASSFVGTGFHEQYF | TGCGCCAGCAGCTTCGTTGGGACAGGGTTCCACGAGCAGTACTTC
TRBD1 | - | TRBJ2-7 | TRBV4-1 | CASSHGTEEYEQYF | TGCGCCAGCAGCCACGGGACAGAGGAGTACGAGCAGTACTTC
- | few | TRBJ1-6 | TRBV7-9 | CASTYNSPLHF | TGTGCCAGCACGTATAATTCACCCCTCCACTTT
- | - | TRBJ2-7 | TRBV5-1 | CASSSTEEAYEQYF | TGCGCCAGCAGCTCGACAGAGGAGGCCTACGAGCAGTACTTC
- | - | TRBJ1-1 | TRBV7-2 | CASSLIEDNWSTEAFF | TGTGCCAGCAGCTTAATTGAGGACAATTGGTCCACTGAAGCTTTCTTT
- | - | TRBJ2-2 | TRBV5-1 | CASSLEAGALTGELFF | TGCGCCAGCAGCTTGGAGGCTGGGGCTCTCACCGGGGAGCTGTTTTTT
- | - | TRBJ2-7 | TRBV5-1 | CASSLVREYEQYF | TGCGCCAGCAGCTTGGTGAGAGAGTACGAGCAGTACTTC
- | - | TRBJ1-1 | TRBV2 | CASWQGWTEAFF | TGTGCCAGCTGGCAGGGTTGGACTGAAGCTTTCTTT
- | - | TRBJ2-5 | TRBV4-1 | CASSLLNSGKETQYF | TGCGCCAGCAGCCTCCTAAACTCCGGTAAAGAGACCCAGTACTTC
- | - | TRBJ2-7 | TRBV2 | CASSEGSFGNSYEQYF | TGTGCCAGCAGTGAAGGGTCCTTTGGGAACTCCTACGAGCAGTACTTC
- | - | TRBJ2-7 | TRBV10-2 | CASRAERNIGEQYF | TGCGCCAGCCGGGCAGAGCGGAATATCGGGGAGCAGTACTTC
TRBD1 | - | TRBJ1-2 | TRBV7-6 | CASSKITYPGQKNYGYTF | TGTGCCAGCAGCAAGATAACCTATCCGGGACAGAAGAACTATGGCTACACCTTC
TRBD1 | - | TRBJ1-2 | TRBV9 | CASRVGGQGVEGYTF | TGTGCCAGCAGGGTAGGGGGACAGGGGGTCGAAGGCTACACCTTC
- | - | TRBJ1-2 | TRBV4-1 | CASSTANYGYTF | TGCGCCAGCTCCACAGCTAACTATGGCTACACCTTC
- | once | TRBJ1-6 | TRBV28 | CASSFQQYNSPLHF | TGTGCCAGCAGTTTTCAACAGTATAATTCACCCCTCCACTTT
TRBD1 | few | TRBJ1-2 | TRBV15 | CATSRDAGTVDYGYTF | TGTGCCACCAGCAGAGATGCCGGGACAGTAGACTATGGCTACACCTTC
- | - | TRBJ1-1 | TRBV7-2 | CASSLYPGWSAEAFF | TGTGCCAGCAGCTTATACCCAGGCTGGAGCGCTGAAGCTTTCTTT
- | - | TRBJ1-6 | TRBV7-2 | CASSLGIWITFASPLHF | TGTGCCAGCAGCTTAGGCATTTGGATCACCTTTGCTTCACCCCTCCACTTT
- | - | TRBJ2-7 | TRBV7-2 | CASSYTGTSNEQYF | TGTGCCAGCAGCTACACCGGGACATCCAACGAGCAGTACTTC
- | - | TRBJ1-5 | TRBV7-8 | CASSLVRVQGYSNQPQHF | TGTGCCAGCAGCTTAGTACGAGTCCAAGGATATAGCAATCAGCCCCAGCATTTT
- | once | TRBJ1-6 | TRBV4-1 | CASSNRGSSYNSPLHF | TGCGCCAGCAGCAATCGGGGTAGCTCCTATAATTCACCCCTCCACTTT
- | once | TRBJ2-1 | TRBV7-6 | CASTRAGGPSNEQFF | TGTGCCAGCACCAGAGCCGGGGGGCCGTCCAATGAGCAGTTCTTC
TRBD1 | - | TRBJ1-2 | TRBV30 | CAWSGAGGAEGYTF | TGTGCCTGGAGTGGAGCAGGGGGCGCGGAAGGCTACACCTTC
TRBD1 | - | TRBJ2-1 | TRBV5-8 | CASTSGQGLYNEQFF | TGTGCCAGTACTTCCGGACAGGGCCTTTACAATGAGCAGTTCTTC
- | - | TRBJ1-2 | TRBV27 | CASSLSETGSYGYTF | TGTGCCAGCAGTTTATCGGAGACAGGAAGCTATGGCTACACCTTC
- | - | TRBJ2-7 | TRBV2 | CASSVFGNYEQYF | TGTGCCAGCAGTGTATTTGGAAACTACGAGCAGTACTTC
- | - | TRBJ2-1 | TRBV7-2 | CASSLVRRSSYNEQFF | TGTGCCAGCAGCTTAGTTCGCCGAAGCTCCTACAATGAGCAGTTCTTC
- | - | TRBJ2-7 | TRBV5-6 | CASSLGTDSYEQYF | TGTGCCAGCAGCTTAGGGACGGACTCCTACGAGCAGTACTTC
TRBD1 | - | TRBJ1-2 | TRBV6-1 | CASRWDSSYGYTF | TGTGCCAGCAGATGGGACAGCAGCTATGGCTACACCTTC
- | - | TRBJ2-1 | TRBV5-1 | CASSPLRYNNEQFF | TGCGCCAGCAGTCCTCTGAGGTACAACAATGAGCAGTTCTTC
TRBD1 | - | TRBJ2-7 | TRBV7-8 | CASSTGTGNYEQYF | TGTGCCAGCAGCACCGGGACAGGGAACTACGAGCAGTACTTC
TRBD2 | - | TRBJ2-3 | TRBV5-4 | CASSLLAGTLDTQYF | TGTGCCAGCAGCTTGTTAGCGGGGACCCTCGATACGCAGTATTTT
- | - | TRBJ1-6 | TRBV5-4 | CASSLGRERVSPLHF | TGTGCCAGCAGCCTTGGGCGGGAGAGGGTTTCACCCCTCCACTTT
- | - | TRBJ1-6 | TRBV11-2 | CASSLSGGSPLHF | TGTGCCAGCAGCTTATCTGGGGGGTCACCCCTCCACTTT
- | - | TRBJ2-1 | TRBV4-2 | CASSQDLGDHSYNEQFF | TGTGCCAGCAGCCAAGATCTCGGGGACCACTCCTACAATGAGCAGTTCTTC
- | - | TRBJ1-2 | TRBV25-1 | CASSDRGTRNYGYTF | TGTGCCAGCAGTGACAGGGGAACCAGAAACTATGGCTACACCTTC
TRBD1 | - | TRBJ2-1 | TRBV30 | CAWSSGQGARNEQFF | TGTGCCTGGAGTTCGGGACAGGGGGCGCGGAATGAGCAGTTCTTC
- | - | TRBJ1-2 | TRBV4-1 | CASSQEPGGGANYGYTF | TGCGCCAGCAGCCAAGAGCCAGGCGGGGGGGCTAACTATGGCTACACCTTC
- | - | TRBJ1-1 | TRBV18 | CASSPPGRGTEAFF | TGTGCCAGCTCACCACCGGGCCGGGGCACTGAAGCTTTCTTT
- | - | TRBJ1-4 | TRBV7-9 | CASSGLNEKLFF | TGTGCCAGCAGCGGATTAAATGAAAAACTGTTTTTT
- | - | TRBJ1-1 | TRBV10-3 | CAISGNTEAFF | TGTGCCATCTCGGGGAACACTGAAGCTTTCTTT
- | - | TRBJ2-7 | TRBV27 | CASSSNHYEQYF | TGTGCCAGCAGTTCCAACCACTACGAGCAGTACTTC
- | - | TRBJ2-2 | TRBV9 | CASSVEVTGELFF | TGTGCCAGCAGCGTAGAGGTAACCGGGGAGCTGTTTTTT
- | - | TRBJ2-3 | TRBV6-6 | CASRLGGTNTDTQYF | TGTGCCAGCAGGCTAGGGGGGACCAACACAGATACGCAGTATTTT
- | - | TRBJ2-1 | TRBV18 | CASSPPRDTYNEQFF | TGTGCCAGCTCACCTCCAAGGGACACCTACAATGAGCAGTTCTTC
- | few | TRBJ2-1 | TRBV10-1 | CASSTSVGGGSYNEQFF | TGCGCCAGCAGTACGTCTGTAGGGGGAGGCTCCTACAATGAGCAGTTCTTC